Below, 24 T cell receptor beta chains from the same sample are listed, as sequenced in a study of cytomegalovirus exposure and HLA in healthy donors. Primers for the PCR totalled 60 Vbeta and 13 Jbeta. TCRdb's table, derived via immunoSEQ multiplex PCR, lists solely in-frame clones and lacks some. The data hold about 100,000 clones, with around 80% observed a single time. Sequences were obtained from PBMCs. The receptors stem from a woman aged 55 to 70 in good health and CMV-seronegative.

The chain recombines TRBV30 with TRBJ1-4; D gene uncertain. There are 14 residues in the CDR3. V lost 5 bases, J lost 8 bases, and 18 bases lay in between. The germline CDR1 and CDR2 sequences are GTSNPN and SVGIG (reference sequence). CDR3 coding DNA: TGTGCCTGGGGGGAGACCCGACTGGCAGAAAAACTGTTTTTT. As protein: CAWGETRLAEKLFF.

This clone came up once. The rearrangement uses TRBV7-9 and TRBJ1-2; possible D gene TRBD1, 6 bases. In germline, CDR1 is SEHNR, CDR2 FQNEAQ (reference sequence). The CDR3 is 13 residues long. V lost 2 bases and J lost 3, with 7 bases in between. The CDR3 here is CASSLPGDYGYTF. The DNA of the CDR3 is TGTGCCAGCAGCTTACCAGGGGACTATGGCTACACCTTC. Looking up the rest from reference TRBV7-9 and TRBJ1-2 gives the full variable domain: DTGVSQNPRHKITKRGQNVTFRCDPISEHNRLYWYRQTLGQGPEFLTYFQNEAQLEKSRLLSDRFSAERPKGSFSTLEIQRTEQGDSAMYLCASSLPGDYGYTFGSGTRLTVV.

V gene TRBV4-3 combines with J gene TRBJ2-2; 7 bases agree with TRBD2. V lost 3 bases, J lost 8 bases, and 21 bases stayed unmatched. The germline V gene encodes CDR1 LGHNA and CDR2 YSLEER. CDR3 size: 19 residues. DNA of the CDR3: TGCGCCAGCAGCCAGGCGCCGGTGGGAGCGGGGCTCCGAGAGGGGGAGCTGTTTTTT. Translated: CASSQAPVGAGLREGELFF.

The chain uses TRBV10-1 and TRBJ1-2, with D uncertain. Trimming removed 2 bases from V and 1 base from J, with 5 bases in between. The length of the CDR3 is 13 residues. Germline loops: CDR1 WNHNN, CDR2 SYGVQD (reference sequence). The chain's CDR3 is CASSENINYGYTF. The CDR3 coding sequence is TGCGCCAGCAGTGAGAACATTAACTATGGCTACACCTTC.

The chain links TRBV7-8 to TRBJ2-3; 11 nucleotides match TRBD2. Germline V gene lookup returns CDR1 SGHVS and CDR2 FQNEAQ. The CDR3 totals 15 residues. V dropped 5 bases and J dropped 5; count of bases not matched to a gene: 6. This chain's CDR3 is CASSGLAGTIDTQYF. The CDR3 nucleotides read TGTGCCAGCAGCGGACTAGCGGGTACGATAGATACGCAGTATTTT.

This clone was found a few times. V usage is TRBV18 and J usage is TRBJ2-7, with D maybe TRBD1 (6 bases). This CDR3 has 15 residues. Germline V gene lookup returns CDR1 KGHSH and CDR2 LQKENI. V was pared by 3 bases and J by 3 bases, with 15 bases between. This CDR3 reads CASSPSGGLNYEQYF. CDR3 sequence (DNA): TGTGCCAGCTCACCGAGTGGGGGCTTAAACTACGAGCAGTACTTC.

This clone was counted only a few times. This chain joins TRBV6-1 and TRBJ1-2; D uncertain. The CDR3 spans 16 residues. Germline CDR1 MNHNS, CDR2 SASEGT. The germline V and J ends were trimmed by 3 bases and 0 bases, with 14 bases remaining between them. Here the CDR3 reads CASSEVVGRPNYGYTF. The CDR3 coding sequence is TGTGCCAGCAGTGAGGTTGTGGGCAGGCCTAACTATGGCTACACCTTC.

V usage is TRBV9 and J usage is TRBJ1-1, with D possibly being TRBD1 (6 bases). V lost 4 bases to trimming and J lost 10 bases, with 17 bases between them. CDR1 SGDLS and CDR2 YYNGEE come from the germline V gene. The CDR3 loop spans 13 amino acids. The CDR3 here is CASSSQGLRRAFF. CDR3 bases: TGTGCCAGCAGCTCTCAGGGGTTGAGGAGAGCTTTCTTT.

This chain connects TRBV10-3 to TRBJ2-5; 9 nucleotides match TRBD2. Unmatched junction bases numbered 8, after V lost 1 base and J lost 5 bases. The CDR3 consists of 16 residues. CDR1 and CDR2 from the germline V gene are ENHRY and SYGVKD. CDR3 residues: CAISELSSGSSETQYF. The CDR3 DNA is TGTGCCATCAGTGAGTTGAGTAGCGGGAGTTCTGAGACCCAGTACTTC.

DNA for the CDR3: TGTGCCAGCAGCGTGGGACAGGGGTCACAAGAGACCCAGTACTTC. This sequence encodes CASSVGQGSQETQYF. J is TRBJ2-5 and V is TRBV7-9; 10 bases are a match to TRBD1. This CDR3 spans 15 amino acids. Germline V gene data show CDR1 as SEHNR and CDR2 as FQNEAQ (reference sequence). The V and J ends lost 5 bases and 2 bases, in that order; junction bases with no gene match: 5.

The chain employs TRBV13 and TRBJ1-1, with 7 bases identical to TRBD1. Unmatched junction bases numbered 5, after V lost 4 bases and J lost 3 bases. CDR3 length: 14 residues. CDR1 and CDR2 (germline): PRHDT, FYEKMQ (reference sequence). In DNA, the CDR3 is TGTGCCAGCAGCTCCACCCAGGGGGACACTGAAGCTTTCTTT. Protein: CASSSTQGDTEAFF.

The V gene is TRBV6-5, the J gene TRBJ2-7; TRBD1 matches at 11 bases. Germline CDR1 MNHEY, CDR2 SVGAGI. CDR3 length: 15 residues. V dropped 7 bases and J dropped 6; count of bases not matched to a gene: 11. CDR3 loop: CASTERTGGFLEQYF. The DNA for the CDR3 is TGTGCCAGCACCGAGCGGACAGGGGGCTTCCTCGAGCAGTACTTC.

The rearrangement links TRBV4-1 to TRBJ2-5; 9 bases align to TRBD1. Germline-derived CDR1 and CDR2 are MGHRA and YSYEKL. The CDR3 totals 15 residues. Unmatched junction bases numbered 9, after V lost 5 bases and J lost 5 bases. The DNA of the CDR3 is TGCGCCAGCAGCTATACAGGGGGCTCGGGGGAGACCCAGTACTTC. It is translated as CASSYTGGSGETQYF.

V gene TRBV11-3 combines with J gene TRBJ2-7; maybe TRBD1 (6 bases). V was shortened by 4 bases and J by 5 bases, with 18 bases between the two germline ends. Germline lookup yields CDR1 SGHNT and CDR2 YENEEA. CDR3 length: 15 residues. The CDR3 spells CASSSTYTGTDEQYF. The CDR3 DNA sequence: TGTGCCAGCAGCTCCACTTATACAGGGACGGACGAGCAGTACTTC.

CDR3 coding DNA: TGCGCCAGCAGCTGGAAAAGCGGGGATTCTGGCGTTTTCTTC. Residues: CASSWKSGDSGVFF. The rearrangement joins TRBV5-1 to TRBJ2-1; 7 bases align to TRBD2. The trim removed 3 bases at V and 16 bases at J, leaving 16 bases unmatched. Germline CDR1 SGHRS, CDR2 YFSETQ. The CDR3 covers 14 residues.

This chain connects TRBV27 to TRBJ2-3, with 9 bases lining up with TRBD1. V was pared by 6 bases and J by 6 bases, with 7 bases of the junction left unmatched. Germline values: CDR1 MNHEY, CDR2 SMNVEV (reference sequence). This CDR3 region has 14 residues. The CDR3 coding sequence is TGTGCCAGCAGCCTAATAACAGGGGGCGATACGCAGTATTTT. This codes for CASSLITGGDTQYF.

This clone was counted only a few times. The rearrangement joins TRBV7-2 to TRBJ1-5, with D possibly matching TRBD1 (6 bases). V was cut by 5 bases and J by 6 bases, with 11 bases left in between. Germline values: CDR1 SGHTA, CDR2 FQGNSA. There are 13 residues in the CDR3. The CDR3 DNA follows: TGTGCCAGCAGCCCCCGGGACACTCAGCCCCAGCATTTT. Its translation: CASSPRDTQPQHF.

The chain links TRBV18 to TRBJ2-5; no clear D. The CDR3 is made up of 11 amino acids. Germline V gene lookup returns CDR1 KGHSH and CDR2 LQKENI. Trimming took 3 bases from V and 5 from J, leaving 4 bases between them. The CDR3 DNA follows: TGTGCCAGCTCACCTTCGGAGACCCAGTACTTC. Translation gives CASSPSETQYF. Full variable domain (missing parts from reference TRBV18 and TRBJ2-5): NAGVMQNPRHLVRRRGQEARLRCSPMKGHSHVYWYRQLPEEGLKFMVYLQKENIIDESGMPKERFSAEFPKEGPSILRIQQVVRGDSAAYFCASSPSETQYFGPGTRLLVL.

CDR3 region: CASSLSLAGPYEQYF. The CDR3 bases are TGTGCCAGCAGTTTAAGTTTAGCCGGTCCCTACGAGCAGTACTTC. The genes are TRBV28 and TRBJ2-7; no clear D gene. Trimming shortened V by 2 bases and J by 2 bases, and 13 bases separated the two germline ends. Germline V gene data show CDR1 as MDHEN and CDR2 as SYDVKM. This CDR3 is 15 amino acids long. Full variable domain (rest looked up from reference TRBV28 and TRBJ2-7): DVKVTQSSRYLVKRTGEKVFLECVQDMDHENMFWYRQDPGLGLRLIYFSYDVKMKEKGDIPEGYSVSREKKERFSLILESASTNQTSMYLCASSLSLAGPYEQYFGPGTRLTVT.

CDR3 DNA sequence: TGTGCCAGCAGTGAAGTTCGGAGAAACAATGAGCAGTTCTTC. Amino acids: CASSEVRRNNEQFF. The V call is TRBV2, the J call TRBJ2-1, with unresolved D. Germline loops: CDR1 SNHLY, CDR2 FYNNEI. The V end lost 1 base, the J end lost 5 bases, and 9 bases lay between the germline ends. The CDR3 spans 14 residues.

The CDR3 protein is CASSIRTRNTEAFF. CDR3 DNA: TGTGCCAGTAGTATAAGGACACGGAACACTGAAGCTTTCTTT. The chain has TRBV19 and TRBJ1-1, with D possibly matching TRBD1 (5 bases). Germline loops: CDR1 LNHDA, CDR2 SQIVND (reference sequence). Trimming removed 2 bases at V and 1 base at J, with 8 bases between. This CDR3 has 14 residues.

The chain links TRBV6-4 to TRBJ2-7, with D maybe TRBD2 (6 bases). Germline V CDR1 and CDR2: MRHNA, SNTAGT. The CDR3 contains 15 residues. Trimming left V 0 bases short and J 3 bases short, with 12 bases between. Written as DNA, the CDR3 is TGTGCCAGCAGTGACTCGTGGGGGGATCTCTACGAGCAGTACTTC. Translated: CASSDSWGDLYEQYF.

With respect to this clone: This sample includes further DNA sequences coding for the same CDR3. The rearrangement uses TRBV4-3 and TRBJ1-4; 12 positions agree with TRBD1. With 3 bases clipped from V and 8 bases from J, the junction kept 7 bases outside the gene matches. CDR3 length: 16 amino acids. The V gene's germline CDR1 is LGHNA and CDR2 YSLEER. CDR3 in amino acids: CASSQAPGQGAEKLFF. CDR3 coding DNA: TGCGCCAGCAGCCAGGCGCCGGGACAGGGGGCGGAAAAACTGTTTTTT.

The J gene is TRBJ2-5, the V gene TRBV25-1; D is unclear. Trimming took 7 bases from V and 5 from J, leaving 8 bases between them. Germline assignment: CDR1 MGHDK and CDR2 SYGVNS. This CDR3 region has 11 residues. In DNA, the CDR3 is TGTGCCAGCAAAGCCTGGGAGACCCAGTACTTC. This translates into CASKAWETQYF.